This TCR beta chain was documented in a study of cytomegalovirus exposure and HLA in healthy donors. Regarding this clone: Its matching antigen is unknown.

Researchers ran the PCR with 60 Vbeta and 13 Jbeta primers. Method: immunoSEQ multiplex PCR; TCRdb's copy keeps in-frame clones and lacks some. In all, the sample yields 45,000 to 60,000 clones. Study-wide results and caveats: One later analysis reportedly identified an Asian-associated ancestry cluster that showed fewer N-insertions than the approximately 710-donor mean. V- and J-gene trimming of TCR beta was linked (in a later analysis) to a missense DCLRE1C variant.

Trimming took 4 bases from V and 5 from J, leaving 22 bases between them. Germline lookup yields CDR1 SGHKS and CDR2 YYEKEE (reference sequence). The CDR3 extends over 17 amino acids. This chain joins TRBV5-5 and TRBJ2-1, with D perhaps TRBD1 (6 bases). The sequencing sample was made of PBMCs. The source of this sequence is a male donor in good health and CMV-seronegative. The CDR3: CASSPRTPGTRDNEQFF. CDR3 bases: TGTGCCAGCAGCCCCCGAACCCCCGGGACAAGGGACAATGAGCAGTTCTTC.